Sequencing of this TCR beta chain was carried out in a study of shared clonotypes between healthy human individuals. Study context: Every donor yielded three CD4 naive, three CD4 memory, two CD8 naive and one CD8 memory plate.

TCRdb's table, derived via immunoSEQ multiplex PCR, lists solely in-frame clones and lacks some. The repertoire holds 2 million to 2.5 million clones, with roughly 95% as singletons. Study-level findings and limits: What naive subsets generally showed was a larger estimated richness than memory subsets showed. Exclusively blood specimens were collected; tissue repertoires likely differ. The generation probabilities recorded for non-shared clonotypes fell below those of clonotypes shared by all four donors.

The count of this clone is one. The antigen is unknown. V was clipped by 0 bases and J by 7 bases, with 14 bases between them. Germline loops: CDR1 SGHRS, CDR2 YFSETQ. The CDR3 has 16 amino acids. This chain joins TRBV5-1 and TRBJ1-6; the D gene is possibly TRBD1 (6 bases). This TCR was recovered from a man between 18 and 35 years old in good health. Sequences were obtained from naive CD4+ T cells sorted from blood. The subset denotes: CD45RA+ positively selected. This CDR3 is CASSLDVAGVNSPLHF. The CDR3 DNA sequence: TGCGCCAGCAGCTTGGACGTTGCAGGGGTGAATTCACCCCTCCACTTT.